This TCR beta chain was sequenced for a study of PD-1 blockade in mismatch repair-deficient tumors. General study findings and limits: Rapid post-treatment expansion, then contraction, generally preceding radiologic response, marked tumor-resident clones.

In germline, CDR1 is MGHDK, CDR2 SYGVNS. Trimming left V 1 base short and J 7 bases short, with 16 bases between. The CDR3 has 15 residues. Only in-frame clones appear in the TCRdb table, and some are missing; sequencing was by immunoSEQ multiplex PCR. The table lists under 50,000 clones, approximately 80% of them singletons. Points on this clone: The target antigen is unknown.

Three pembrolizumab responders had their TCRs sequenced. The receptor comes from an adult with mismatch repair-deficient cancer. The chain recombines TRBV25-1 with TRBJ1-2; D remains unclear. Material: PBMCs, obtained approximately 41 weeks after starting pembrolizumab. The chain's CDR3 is CASSESRPAGCGYTF. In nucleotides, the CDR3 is TGTGCCAGCAGTGAATCCAGACCAGCGGGTTGTGGCTACACCTTC.